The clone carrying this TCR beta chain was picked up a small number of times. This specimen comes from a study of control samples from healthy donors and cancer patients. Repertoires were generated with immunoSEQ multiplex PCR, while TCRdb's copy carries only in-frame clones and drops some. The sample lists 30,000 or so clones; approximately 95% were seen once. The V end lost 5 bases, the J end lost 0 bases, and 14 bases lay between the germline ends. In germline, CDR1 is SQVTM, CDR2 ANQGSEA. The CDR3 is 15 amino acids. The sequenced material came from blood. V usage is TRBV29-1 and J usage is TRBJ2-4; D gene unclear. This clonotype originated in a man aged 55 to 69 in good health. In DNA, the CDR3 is TGCAGCGTTTTAATTCGAGATCTAGCCAAAAACATTCAGTACTTC. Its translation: CSVLIRDLAKNIQYF.